This entry describes one TCR beta chain. Its target is not known. The data derive from a study of early T cells in non-severe SARS-CoV-2 infection. Study at large: Sequencing targeted bulk RNA from unsorted whole blood, leaving chains unpaired.

Attached unique molecular identifiers marked individual cDNA molecules. TCRdb independently ran MiXCR on the 5' RACE reads; one entry per CDR3 protein. The repertoire holds tens of thousands of distinct CDR3 sequences, with roughly 12% as singletons. V shed 6 bases and J 0 bases; nucleotides not matched to a gene: 8. Germline V gene data show CDR1 as MNHNS and CDR2 as SASEGT. This CDR3 spans 16 amino acids. Broader study findings: There was a bias toward anti-spike CD8 responses in VDJdb matching, which missed private and CD4 specificities.

What was sequenced was whole blood. The J gene is TRBJ2-3, the V gene TRBV6-1; 8 bases align to TRBD1. The source is an adult who was a healthcare worker with PCR-confirmed SARS-CoV-2 infection or an uninfected control (not recorded which). The CDR3, as DNA: TGTGCCAGCAGGCTCCGACAGGGGTTCAGCACAGATACGCAGTATTTT. It codes for CASRLRQGFSTDTQYF.